This TCR beta chain was identified in a study of CD8+ T cells in alopecia areata (dated by TCRdb to 2016 to 2019). Background on the whole study: The treated patients took part in an open-label pilot trial in which moderate-to-severe alopecia areata was treated with oral tofacitinib at 5 to 10 mg twice daily. On the human side, TCRbeta sequencing was run on scalp tissue and on sorted CD4+ and CD8+ peripheral blood T cells from healthy controls and from alopecia areata patients with either patchy or totalis/universalis disease. RNA was extracted with the PAXgene miRNA kit for fixed scalp, the miRNeasy kit for PBMCs, and the RNeasy kit for mouse skin. Scalp clonality was compared among normal scalp (n=4), patchy alopecia areata scalp (n=8), and alopecia totalis/universalis scalp (n=8). Tofacitinib-treated patients had biopsies at baseline and at 4 and 24 weeks of treatment, with a later scalp biopsy in several patients. Amplification of TCRbeta CDR3 regions was done by immunoSEQ multiplex PCR using 35 Vbeta forward primers and 13 Jbeta reverse primers. Patients received tofacitinib for 6 to 18 months and were then followed off drug for 6 months to check for delayed response and recurrence. Disease severity in treated patients was measured with the SALT score, which quantifies the percentage of affected scalp surface area. The study used high-throughput TCRbeta sequencing to examine T cell clonal expansion in alopecia areata, in both the C3H/HeJ mouse model and human patients. The paper's findings and limits, for the study overall: Tofacitinib significantly decreased scalp clonality and the number of expanded CD8+ clones among the top 100 scalp clones. The treated cohort was small, with a single nonresponder, so links between baseline CD8+ expansion and response need larger studies. Many expanded lesional clones persisted in scalp and blood during tofacitinib treatment, which may partly explain relapse after stopping treatment. Unlike mouse skin, which is dominated by gammadelta T cells, normal human skin has resident alphabeta T cells that are also sequenced, and this complicates analysis of the scalp TCR repertoire. TCR sequences shared between patients were less clear than in mice, possibly partly because of HLA diversity in the patient population. Compared with normal scalp, lesional scalp had higher clonality and more expanded CD8+ clones, particularly in alopecia totalis/universalis, a pattern that suggests antigenic drive.

V lost 4 bases and J lost 2 bases; the stretch between them is 10 bases long. The CDR3 measures 14 amino acids from cysteine to phenylalanine. Of the read, only the CDR3 DNA is kept; its 42 bases are in frame from base 1. Sequences SEHNR (CDR1) and FQNEAQ (CDR2) are obtained from the germline V gene (reference sequence). This clone was seen a few times. No antigen is known for it. The record has no base qualities; no much larger clone is one base away. Libraries were built with the immunoSEQ multiplex PCR assay. For TCR sequencing, RNA was extracted from every sample and reverse transcribed into cDNA to serve as template. SuperScript III was used for first-strand cDNA synthesis, primed with a 2:1 mix of oligo-dT and random hexamers. Amplification bias was assessed with a synthetic immune receptor repertoire, and residual bias was removed computationally. The authors processed their data as follows. Raw reads were preprocessed to remove errors, and CDR3 was defined according to IMGT conventions as the region from the conserved cysteine to phenylalanine. Clonality was calculated as 1 minus Shannon entropy normalized by log2 of the number of productive unique TCRs. Whether scalp clones were CD4 or CD8 was inferred by matching scalp TCRbeta sequences against CD4 and CD8 repertoires sorted from blood. TCRdb re-hosts the immuneACCESS table, in-frame sequences only. Its copies lack some clones; in the studies checked, an unresolved V gene accounts for under half of them, and the cause for the rest is not known. The DNA was the basis for D and trimming; V, J and clone size are from that table. Counted in this sample were about 220,000 clones; roughly 56% of them appeared once. The ten most abundant clones make up roughly 1.4% of the sample.

The time point label of this sample denotes: more than 3 weeks on oral tofacitinib. The meaning of the sample's treatment or condition label: oral pan-JAK inhibitor, 5-10 mg twice daily. From alopecia areata patients, peripheral blood was collected along with lesional scalp punch biopsies. PBMCs were isolated by density centrifugation and stained for CD3, CD4 and CD8, and CD4+ and CD8+ T cells were sorted on a FACSAria. The sequence links TRBV7-9 to TRBJ2-3; matching of 5 bases hints at TRBD2 as the D gene. The receptor comes from a human donor with alopecia areata. The sequences come from CD4+ T cells sorted from blood, collected at week 4, from a patient treated with tofacitinib. The CDR3 is CASSSRDTTDTQYF. The DNA sequence follows: TGTGCCAGCAGCTCACGGGATACCACAGATACGCAGTATTTT.